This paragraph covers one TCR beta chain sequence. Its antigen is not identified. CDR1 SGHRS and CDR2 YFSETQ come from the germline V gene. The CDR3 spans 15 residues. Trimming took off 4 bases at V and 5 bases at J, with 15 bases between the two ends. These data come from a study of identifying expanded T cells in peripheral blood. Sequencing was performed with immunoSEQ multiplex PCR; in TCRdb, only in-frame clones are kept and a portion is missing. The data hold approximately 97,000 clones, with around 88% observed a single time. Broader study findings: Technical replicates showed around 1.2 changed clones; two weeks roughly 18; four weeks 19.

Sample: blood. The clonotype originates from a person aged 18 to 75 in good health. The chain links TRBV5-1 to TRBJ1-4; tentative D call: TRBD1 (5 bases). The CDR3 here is CASSPGEGGNEKLFF. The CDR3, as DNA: TGCGCCAGCAGCCCGGGGGAGGGAGGAAATGAAAAACTGTTTTTT.